This entry concerns a single T cell receptor (beta chain). The data derive from a study of shared clonotypes between healthy human individuals. The study drew all its donors from Caucasian adults living in Nashville, Tennessee. Produced via immunoSEQ multiplex PCR; TCRdb's table is partial and in-frame only. The table lists approximately 2.3 million clones, approximately 95% of them singletons. Source material: naive CD4+ T cells from PBMCs. Indicated subset: CD45RA+ positively selected. The TCR sequence derives from a man aged 18 to 35 in good health. Some clones in this sample may be carry-over from other donors' samples.

The CDR3 region has the DNA TGTGCCAGCAGCTTTCGGACAGGGGAAAGCTGGAACGAGCAGTACTTC. Translated, it gives CASSFRTGESWNEQYF. The rearrangement uses TRBV5-4 and TRBJ2-7, with 9 bases lining up with TRBD1. The CDR3 covers 16 residues. The junction had 11 bases not matched to a gene; V was cut back by 2 bases and J by 5 bases. Germline V gene sequence: CDR1 SGHNT, CDR2 YYREEE (reference sequence).